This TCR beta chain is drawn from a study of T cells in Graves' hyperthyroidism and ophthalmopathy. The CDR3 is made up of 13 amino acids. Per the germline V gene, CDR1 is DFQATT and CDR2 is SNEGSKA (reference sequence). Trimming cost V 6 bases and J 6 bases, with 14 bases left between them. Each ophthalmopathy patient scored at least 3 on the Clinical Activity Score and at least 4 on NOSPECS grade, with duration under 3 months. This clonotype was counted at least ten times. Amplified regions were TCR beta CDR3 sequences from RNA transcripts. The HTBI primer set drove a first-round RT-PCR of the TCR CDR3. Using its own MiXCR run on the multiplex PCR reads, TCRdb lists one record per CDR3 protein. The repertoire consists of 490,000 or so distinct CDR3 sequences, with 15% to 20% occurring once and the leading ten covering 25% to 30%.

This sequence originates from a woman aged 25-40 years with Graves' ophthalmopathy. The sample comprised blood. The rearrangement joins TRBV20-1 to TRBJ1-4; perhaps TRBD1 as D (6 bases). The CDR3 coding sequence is TGCAGTGCCCAAAGGGGGTATGATGAAAAACTGTTTTTT. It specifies CSAQRGYDEKLFF.